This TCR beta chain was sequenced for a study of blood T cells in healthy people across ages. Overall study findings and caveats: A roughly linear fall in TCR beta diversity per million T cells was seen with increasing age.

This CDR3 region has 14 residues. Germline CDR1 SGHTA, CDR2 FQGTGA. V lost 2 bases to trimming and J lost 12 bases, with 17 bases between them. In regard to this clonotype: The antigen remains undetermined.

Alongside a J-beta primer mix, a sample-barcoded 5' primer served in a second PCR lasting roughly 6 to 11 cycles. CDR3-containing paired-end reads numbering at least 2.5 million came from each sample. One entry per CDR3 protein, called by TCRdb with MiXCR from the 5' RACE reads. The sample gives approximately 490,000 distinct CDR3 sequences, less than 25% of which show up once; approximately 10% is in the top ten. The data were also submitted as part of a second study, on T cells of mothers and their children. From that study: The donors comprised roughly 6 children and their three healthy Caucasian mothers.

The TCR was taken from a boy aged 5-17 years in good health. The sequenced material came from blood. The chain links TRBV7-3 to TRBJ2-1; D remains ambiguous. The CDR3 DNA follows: TGTGCCAGCAGCTTAGAAGATCAACGCGATCGGCAGTTCTTC. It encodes CASSLEDQRDRQFF.